The 18 T cell receptor beta chains below were found in one sample sequenced in a study of T cell clonality in common variable immunodeficiency (dated by TCRdb to the mid-2010s). The library relied on the immunoSEQ multiplex PCR assay. Imported from immuneACCESS, the table was reduced by TCRdb to in-frame sequences with V and J called. These copies leave out some clones; in studies compared against another copy, an unresolved V gene accounts for under half, and the cause of the remainder is not known. The table shows around 39,000 clones here, with no singletons. Roughly 3.5% of the sample comes from the top ten. The sample consisted of peripheral blood mononuclear cells. Source of these receptors: a person between 18 and 75 years old in good health.

This clone was picked up many times. The read is 3 residues too short to cover the CDR3 end, so that end is filled in from the germline J gene. The chain uses TRBV20-1 and TRBJ2-5; 10 positions agree with TRBD2. This CDR3 is 16 amino acids long. The J segment lost 5 bases and the V segment lost 0 bases, leaving 9 bases of the junction unmatched. Germline V CDR1 and CDR2: DFQATT, SNEGSKA (reference sequence). Incomplete CDR3 DNA: TGCAGTGCTAGAGACCTAGCGGGAGTTAGGCTTGAGACC. As protein: CSARDLAGVRLET. The full CDR3 protein is CSARDLAGVRLETQYF.

Points on this clone: At one of its ends the junction is not consistent with the germline gene, which may arise from a read error. The read ends 3 residues shy of where the CDR3 ends; the end is completed using the germline J gene. This sequence joins TRBV7-9 and TRBJ2-3; D remains ambiguous. The CDR3 length is 13 residues. CDR1 SEHNR and CDR2 FQNEAQ come from the germline V gene (reference sequence). The CDR3 sequence is CSSSLTSTDTQYF. The CDR3 DNA, read in part, is TGTTCCAGCAGCTTAACTAGCACAGATACG. The entire variable domain, with the rest obtained from reference TRBV7-9 and TRBJ2-3, is as follows: DTGVSQNPRHKITKRGQNVTFRCDPISEHNRLYWYRQTLGQGPEFLTYFQNEAQLEKSRLLSDRFSAERPKGSFSTLEIQRTEQGDSAMYLCSSSLTSTDTQYFGPGTRLTVL.

This clone showed up many times. With the read ending 3 residues before the CDR3 end, the germline J gene is used to fill in that end. V and J are TRBV20-1 and TRBJ2-5, with 11 bases lining up with TRBD1. After removal of 5 bases from V and 3 bases from J, the junction contained 2 bases not matched to a gene. The CDR3 sequence is 13 residues long. CDR1 is DFQATT and CDR2 is SNEGSKA in the germline V gene (reference sequence). The sequenced CDR3 bases are TGCAGTGCTGGGGACAGGGGGAAAGAGACC. It yields the protein CSAGDRGKET. The CDR3 as a whole reads CSAGDRGKETQYF.

As for this clone: The read is 3 residues too short to cover the CDR3 end, so that end is filled in from the germline J gene. The genes are TRBV18 and TRBJ2-3; TRBD1 is a possible D gene (6 bases). Germline CDR1 is KGHSH and CDR2 is LQKENI. CDR3 size: 15 residues. The CDR3 sequence: CASSPVQGSEQPQYF. The sequenced part of the CDR3 DNA is TGTGCCAGCTCACCAGTACAGGGATCGGAGCAGCCG.

This clone appeared many times. Read data end 3 residues before the CDR3 end; the end is taken from the germline J gene. The chain has TRBV12-5 and TRBJ2-2, with unresolved D. The length of the CDR3 is 14 residues. Looked up from germline, CDR1 is LGHNT and CDR2 is FRNRAP. The covered CDR3 bases are TGTGTAACCTCGCAGTTCGCGAACACCGGGGAG. This translates into CVTSQFANTGE. The CDR3, in full, reads CVTSQFANTGELFF.

Points on this clone: The read halts 3 residues ahead of the CDR3 end, with the missing end drawn from the germline J gene. This sequence joins TRBV19 and TRBJ2-4; weak D call: TRBD1 (6 bases). CDR1 and CDR2 from the germline V gene are LNHDA and SQIVND (reference sequence). The CDR3 has 13 residues. CDR3 sequence reads: CASSPQGSYGQYF. CDR3 DNA, as far as it was read: TGTGCCAGTAGTCCACAGGGTAGCTATGGT. Together with reference TRBV19 and TRBJ2-4, the CDR3 gives the full variable domain: DGGITQSPKYLFRKEGQNVTLSCEQNLNHDAMYWYRQDPGQGLRLIYYSQIVNDFQKGDIAEGYSVSREKKESFPLTVTSAQKNPTAFYLCASSPQGSYGQYFGAGTRLSVL.

This clone has only a few counts. The read ends 3 residues shy of where the CDR3 ends; the end is completed using the germline J gene. This chain links TRBV6-1 with TRBJ2-2; 9 bases map to TRBD1. Germline-derived CDR1 and CDR2 are MNHNS and SASEGT. The CDR3 consists of 15 residues. The CDR3 loop is CASSAGQGGNEKLFF. Incomplete CDR3 DNA: TGTGCCAGCAGTGCGGGACAGGGTGGAAATGAAAAG.

This clone came up many times. With the read ending 3 residues before the CDR3 end, the germline J gene is used to fill in that end. This sequence joins TRBV10-3 and TRBJ2-7; a weak D match, TRBD1 (6 bases). The CDR3 sequence is 14 residues long. Trimming removed 6 bases at V and 3 bases at J, with 15 bases between. The germline V gene encodes CDR1 ENHRY and CDR2 SYGVKD. CDR3 loop: CAIRQGWKDYEQYF. Incomplete CDR3 DNA: TGTGCCATCAGACAGGGTTGGAAGGACTACGAG.

The table lists this clone with many counts. The CDR3 is cut off 3 residues early in the read; its end comes from the germline J gene. The chain couples TRBV7-2 to TRBJ2-5; 11 nucleotides align to TRBD2. Per the germline V gene, CDR1 is SGHTA and CDR2 is FQGNSA. V trimming: 10 bases; J trimming: 2 bases; junction bases outside the gene matches: 6. The CDR3 contains 14 residues. The CDR3 here is CATRLAGLQETQYF. Partial CDR3 DNA: TGTGCCACTCGACTAGCGGGGCTACAAGAGACC.

This clone was detected many times. Read sequence stops 3 residues before the CDR3 end, and the germline J gene provides the missing end. V is TRBV12-3 or TRBV12-4 and J is TRBJ2-7; TRBD1 matches at 9 bases. The CDR3 length is 13 residues. V shed 5 bases, J shed 3 bases, and the junction held 2 bases outside the gene matches. CDR3 in amino acids: CASSLTGGYEQYF. The CDR3 bases that were read are TGTGCCAGCAGTCTGACAGGGGGCTACGAG.

This clone occurred many times. The CDR3 is cut off 3 residues early in the read; its end comes from the germline J gene. This chain links TRBV5-1 with TRBJ2-7, with TRBD1 as a possible D gene (5 bases). In germline, CDR1 is SGHRS, CDR2 YFSETQ. The CDR3 covers 15 residues. V lost 0 bases and J 1 base, leaving 11 bases between the germline ends. The covered CDR3 bases are TGCGCCAGCAGCTTGGTTCCCCAGGGATCCTACGAG. Encoded protein: CASSLVPQGSYE. The full CDR3 reads CASSLVPQGSYEQYF.

In the case of this clone: The sequenced fragment ends 3 residues before the CDR3 boundary, so the rest is inferred from the germline J gene. This chain joins TRBV30 and TRBJ2-7, with D perhaps TRBD1 or TRBD2 (7 bases each). V gave up 4 bases and J gave up 5 bases, with 12 bases separating them. Germline lookup yields CDR1 GTSNPN and CDR2 SVGIG (reference sequence). This CDR3 spans 12 amino acids. The sequenced part of the CDR3 DNA is TGTGCCTGGATGGGAGGGGGCAACGAG. It codes for CAWMGGGNE. The complete CDR3 sequence is CAWMGGGNEQYF.

This clone was detected ten times or more. From the germline J gene comes the end of the CDR3, since the read stops 3 residues before it. This sequence joins TRBV29-1 and TRBJ2-1; D is perhaps TRBD1 (6 bases). V lost 4 bases to trimming and J lost 0 bases, with 28 bases between them. This CDR3 has 20 amino acids. Germline V gene data show CDR1 as SQVTM and CDR2 as ANQGSEA. The CDR3 sequence: CSVGYRAEVWAISSYNEQFF. The DNA read from the CDR3 is TGCAGCGTTGGTTACAGGGCGGAGGTCTGGGCGATTAGCTCCTACAATGAG.

This clone has a handful of counts. The observed sequence ends 3 residues before the CDR3 terminus, with the missing tail filled in from the germline J gene. The genes are TRBV13 and TRBJ2-2; possible D gene TRBD1, 6 bases. The CDR3 length is 17 residues. Germline values: CDR1 PRHDT, CDR2 FYEKMQ (reference sequence). The CDR3 sequence: CASSLRSWGQSNEKLFF. The DNA read from the CDR3 is TGTGCCAGCAGCCTCCGGAGTTGGGGGCAAAGTAATGAAAAG. The complete variable domain, with remaining parts taken from reference TRBV13 and TRBJ2-2, reads AAGVIQSPRHLIKEKRETATLKCYPIPRHDTVYWYQQGPGQDPQFLISFYEKMQSDKGSIPDRFSAQQFSDYHSELNMSSLELGDSALYFCASSLRSWGQSNEKLFFGEGSRLTVL.

This clone was observed many times. Read coverage stops 3 residues before the CDR3 terminus; the germline J gene supplies the remainder. The gene calls are TRBV7-3 and TRBJ2-2, with 7 nucleotides matching TRBD2. CDR1 and CDR2 (germline): SGHTA, FQGTGA. This CDR3 contains 17 residues. The J segment lost 0 bases and the V segment lost 1 base, leaving 5 bases of the junction unmatched. The CDR3 sequence: CASSLNPSGSNTGELFF. The CDR3 bases that were read are TGTGCCAGCAGCTTAAATCCTAGCGGTTCGAACACCGGGGAG. The complete variable domain, with remaining parts taken from reference TRBV7-3 and TRBJ2-2, reads GAGVSQTPSNKVTEKGKYVELRCDPISGHTALYWYRQSLGQGPEFLIYFQGTGAADDSGLPNDRFFAVRPEGSVSTLKIQRTERGDSAVYLCASSLNPSGSNTGELFFGEGSRLTVL.

This clone was detected ten times or more. The read halts 3 residues ahead of the CDR3 end, with the missing end drawn from the germline J gene. The chain uses TRBV10-3 and TRBJ2-3; D perhaps matches TRBD2 (6 bases). The V gene lost 11 bases and the J gene lost 2 bases, with 11 bases spanning the gap. There are 12 residues in the CDR3. The germline CDR1 and CDR2 sequences are ENHRY and SYGVKD. Partial CDR3 DNA: TGTGCCCCGGGGGACCTCACAGATACG. Residues: CAPGDLTDT. The CDR3 reads in full as CAPGDLTDTQYF.

In its sample, this clone was seen a few times. The CDR3 goes on 3 residues after the read ends, and that part is filled in from the germline J gene. The J gene is TRBJ1-6, the V gene TRBV7-8; D unresolved. The CDR3 loop spans 15 amino acids. Germline-derived CDR1 and CDR2 are SGHVS and FQNEAQ. The V and J ends lost 5 bases and 1 base respectively, with 9 bases between them. The CDR3 DNA, read in part, is TGTGCCAGCAGCCCGGCGGGGTCCTATAATTCACCC. This translates into CASSPAGSYNSP. The full CDR3 reads CASSPAGSYNSPLHF.

In this sample, this clone turned up a few times. The observed sequence ends 3 residues before the CDR3 terminus, with the missing tail filled in from the germline J gene. The chain couples TRBV20-1 to TRBJ2-1; 9 nucleotides align to TRBD2. V shed 5 bases and J 7 bases; nucleotides not matched to a gene: 21. The germline V gene has CDR1 DFQATT and CDR2 SNEGSKA (reference sequence). This CDR3 comprises 18 residues. The sequenced part of the CDR3 DNA is TGCAGTGCTCACAACTCGGCTAGCGGGACACCTTCCTTTAATGAG. As protein: CSAHNSASGTPSFNE. The whole CDR3 protein reads CSAHNSASGTPSFNEQFF.